Listed below are T cell receptor beta chains from one sample, sequenced in a study of T cells in Graves' hyperthyroidism and ophthalmopathy. TCRdb re-called the multiplex PCR reads through MiXCR, storing one row per CDR3 protein. In the table there are 100,000 to 140,000 distinct CDR3 sequences, 16% of which are singletons. Sequencing used blood. The receptors stem from a woman aged 45-60 years with Graves' hyperthyroidism. The conserved cysteine and the conserved F or W are not part of the CDR3 here. D genes are given only for firm matches.

J gene	CDR3 length	V gene	D gene	CDR3 protein
TRBJ2-5	12	TRBV7-3	NA	ASSLGGFEETQY
TRBJ1-1	12	TRBV19	NA	ASSIGPGNTEAF
TRBJ2-7	13	TRBV4-1	NA	ASSQGGGGLYEQY
TRBJ2-2	12	TRBV29-1	NA	SVDGQTHTGELF
TRBJ2-1	14	TRBV6-1	TRBD2	ASSLLAGAGYNEQF
TRBJ2-1	16	TRBV2	TRBD2	ASSENIGWGLAGVEQF
TRBJ1-2	14	TRBV7-2	TRBD1	ASSLGQQGARHGYT
TRBJ1-3	13	TRBV20-1	NA	SARDADGIGNTIY
TRBJ1-1	9	TRBV3-1	NA	ASSEQIEAF
TRBJ2-3	11	TRBV28	TRBD1	ASTDRGTDTQY
TRBJ1-4	12	TRBV28	TRBD1	ASSGTGRTEKLF
TRBJ2-3	17	TRBV30	TRBD2	AWSDLRMTSGSSTDTQY
TRBJ1-3	13	TRBV7-2	NA	ASSPGPFAGNTIY
TRBJ1-1	13	TRBV28	NA	ASSSTVVSSTEAF
TRBJ1-5	13	TRBV19	NA	ASSVTGQLNQPQH
TRBJ1-2	13	TRBV6-1	TRBD1	ASSEDRGLIYGYT
TRBJ2-7	8	TRBV20-1	NA	SAPGYEQY
TRBJ2-1	15	TRBV24-1	TRBD1	ATSDTAETGKANEQF
TRBJ1-2	14	TRBV3-1	NA	ASSQVAPGYGYGYT
TRBJ2-6	13	TRBV4-2	NA	ASSQGRLGANVLT
TRBJ1-1	13	TRBV6-2/TRBV6-3	NA	ASTNFGRGNTEAF
TRBJ2-4	14	TRBV7-9	NA	ASSFPSGGPGNIQY
TRBJ2-1	16	TRBV2	TRBD2	ASRPGLAEPRGYNEQF
TRBJ2-2	14	TRBV15	NA	ATSRDGGGNTGELF
TRBJ2-1	16	TRBV6-1	TRBD2	ASSSALAGTDSYNEQF
TRBJ2-2	13	TRBV2	NA	ATRGWTFNTGELF
TRBJ1-5	13	TRBV5-5	NA	ASSLVTDSSLPQH
TRBJ1-1	14	TRBV5-6	NA	ASSLGGAGVGTEAF
TRBJ2-6	14	TRBV4-2	NA	ASSQDKFSGANVLT
TRBJ2-3	15	TRBV27	NA	ASRIMGLGASTDTQY
TRBJ1-2	10	TRBV27	TRBD1	ASSGTVYGYT
TRBJ2-5	11	TRBV2	NA	ASRKGVQETQY
TRBJ2-1	10	TRBV6-1	NA	ASSPGVALQF
TRBJ1-1	9	TRBV7-9	NA	ASSLDYEAF
TRBJ2-3	14	TRBV6-1	TRBD1	ASSGQGGGQADTQY
TRBJ2-1	13	TRBV3-1	NA	ASSRQSVPYNEQF
TRBJ1-4	14	TRBV15	NA	ATSRDPEATNEKLF
TRBJ1-6	10	TRBV18	NA	ASSPYNSPLH
TRBJ1-1	11	TRBV30	NA	AWSPDTGAGAF
TRBJ2-1	13	TRBV4-2	TRBD2	ASSTGTSGRGEQF
TRBJ2-3	16	TRBV20-1	TRBD2	SAPGTGTSGGYANTQY
TRBJ1-2	12	TRBV3-1	NA	ASSATGSNYGYT
TRBJ2-3	13	TRBV6-2/TRBV6-3	TRBD2	ASSTEGGSTDTQY
TRBJ1-1	13	TRBV5-5	NA	ASSRGPTGNTEAF
TRBJ2-3	10	TRBV28	NA	ASSPRQRTQY
TRBJ2-5	18	TRBV7-9	TRBD2	ASSLALGLATRRYQETQY
TRBJ2-3	14	TRBV10-3	NA	AISEYIGGDTDTQY
TRBJ2-7	13	TRBV28	TRBD1	ASSRAGTDSYEQY
TRBJ1-1	11	TRBV28	TRBD1	ASSQIQGDEAF
TRBJ1-5	11	TRBV19	NA	ASSIRVGQPQH
TRBJ2-7	11	TRBV2	NA	ASSGNRAYEQY
TRBJ1-5	12	TRBV12-3/TRBV12-4	NA	ASSPSGAGQPQH
TRBJ2-1	17	TRBV7-9	TRBD2	ASSLVTFLAGYLDNEQF
TRBJ1-2	13	TRBV14	NA	ASSQLLDGGYGYT
TRBJ1-1	10	TRBV5-1	TRBD1	ASSQTGAEAF